Below, one T cell receptor beta chain is given with its context. Its antigen is not yet known. No base-level quality is on record; no much larger clone is a single base apart. Patients with a history of autoimmune disease or receiving systemic immunosuppression were excluded from the trial. Peripheral blood for TCR sequencing was collected from all dose cohorts at baseline, on cycle 4 day 1, and on cycle 7 day 1. Samples were obtained from an open-label, multicenter, first-in-human phase I dose-escalation trial of ivuxolimab. Adults with locally advanced or metastatic melanoma, renal cell, hepatocellular, or head and neck squamous cell carcinoma were enrolled in the trial. Before TCR sequencing, CD4+ T cells and CD8+ T cells from peripheral blood were sorted into separate populations. The sample is drawn from a study of OX40 agonist ivuxolimab in advanced cancers. The study in broad terms: Ivuxolimab was an agonistic, fully human IgG2 monoclonal antibody directed against OX40 (CD134), a costimulatory receptor. The paper describes the monotherapy dose-escalation part (N of about 47 patients) of the phase I trial of ivuxolimab. Of the 50 or so patients in dose escalation, around 19 had hepatocellular carcinoma, about 15 had melanoma, 9 had renal cell carcinoma and 9 had head and neck cancer. Intravenous ivuxolimab was administered to patients every 2 weeks at six dose levels: 0.01, 0.1, 0.3, 1.5, 3 and 10 mg/kg. Peripheral TCRbeta sequencing aimed to test whether ivuxolimab altered TCR sequence diversity and caused clonal T-cell expansion. Patients were allowed to have had prior anti-PD-1, anti-PD-L1 or anti-CTLA-4 therapy, and approximately 40% of the dose-escalation patients had previously received checkpoint inhibitors. Partial responses were achieved by three dose-escalation patients, of whom one had hepatocellular carcinoma and two had cutaneous melanoma. A male proportion of 82.7% and a mean age of roughly 55 years, ranging from 23 to 79, were recorded for the dose-escalation cohort.

The CDR3, cysteine through phenylalanine, is 11 amino acids long. Solely the CDR3 DNA is kept, with 33 bases framed from the first base. From a lookup of the germline V gene, CDR1 and CDR2 are WSHSY and SAAADI. For sequencing of the TCRbeta CDR3 region, genomic DNA was extracted from the sorted cells. The immunoSEQ Assay was used for sequencing of TCRbeta CDR3 regions. TCRdb took this table from immuneACCESS and kept in-frame rearrangements with V and J called. Such tables lack part of the clones; where checked against another copy, unresolved V genes explain under half of the gap, and the rest is unexplained. This sample has roughly 80,000 clones in its table, and more than 85% of those were observed once. Clones ranked in the top ten supply 14% of the sample. Broader findings and caveats from the paper: The antigen specificity of the peripheral T cells that underwent clonal expansion was not determined. After ivuxolimab, CD8+ T cells had more expanded clones than CD4+ T cells on average. In the 0.1-3.0 mg/kg groups, partial responders were among the patients with the lowest normalized peripheral clonal expansion, particularly in CD8+ T cells. At doses of 0.1 to 3.0 mg/kg, clonal expansion of both CD4+ and CD8+ blood T cells was observed from baseline to week 6. Low levels of normalized T-cell clonal expansion were also seen in some nonresponding patients.

The chain joins TRBV10-2 to TRBJ1-1, with the D gene call left open. Source: CD4+ or CD8+ T cells sorted from blood, taken in a trial of the OX40 agonist ivuxolimab. The source is an adult with an advanced solid tumor such as melanoma, head and neck, liver or kidney cancer. For the CDR3, the sequence is CATRENTEAFF. The DNA sequence is TGCGCTACTCGGGAGAACACTGAAGCTTTCTTT.